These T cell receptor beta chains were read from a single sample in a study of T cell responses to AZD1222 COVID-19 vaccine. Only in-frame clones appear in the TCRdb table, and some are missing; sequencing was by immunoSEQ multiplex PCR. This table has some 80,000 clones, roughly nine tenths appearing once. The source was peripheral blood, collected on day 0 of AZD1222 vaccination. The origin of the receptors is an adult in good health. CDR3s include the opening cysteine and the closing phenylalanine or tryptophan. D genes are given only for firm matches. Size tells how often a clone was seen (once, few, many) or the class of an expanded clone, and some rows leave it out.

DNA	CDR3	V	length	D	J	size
TGTGCCAGCAGTTACTCCATCACCGGACAGGGAAGCACCATATATTTT	CASSYSITGQGSTIYF	TRBV6-5	16	TRBD1	TRBJ1-3	NA
TGTGCCAGTAGCTTCCCGGACAGGGAAAATGAAAAACTGTTTTTT	CASSFPDRENEKLFF	TRBV19	15	TRBD1	TRBJ1-4	NA
TGTGCCAGCAGCCTTGGGGACAGGGGTTCACCCCTCCACTTT	CASSLGDRGSPLHF	TRBV27	14	TRBD1	TRBJ1-6	NA
TGTGCCAGCAGCTTAGAGATGGGCCCACAAGAGACCCAGTACTTC	CASSLEMGPQETQYF	TRBV7-9	15	NA	TRBJ2-5	NA
TGTGCCATCAGTGGGGGGACACCCTCTGGAAACACCATATATTTT	CAISGGTPSGNTIYF	TRBV10-3	15	NA	TRBJ1-3	few
TGTGCCAGCAGTTCGGTGGGACAGGGCTCTGGAAACACCATATATTTT	CASSSVGQGSGNTIYF	TRBV6-5	16	TRBD1	TRBJ1-3	NA
TGTGCCATAAAAGTGGGGGGTATGAACACTGAAGCTTTCTTT	CAIKVGGMNTEAFF	TRBV6-5	14	NA	TRBJ1-1	NA
TGTGCCAGCAGGAGGACAGTAAACACCGGGGAGCTGTTTTTT	CASRRTVNTGELFF	TRBV2	14	NA	TRBJ2-2	NA
TGTGCCAGCAGCTTAGAGGGAGATCGGAAGAACACTGAAGCTTTCTTT	CASSLEGDRKNTEAFF	TRBV7-9	16	NA	TRBJ1-1	few
TGTGCCAGCAGTGTTGTCCTGCAAGAGACCCAGTACTTC	CASSVVLQETQYF	TRBV2	13	NA	TRBJ2-5	NA
TGTGCCAGCAGGGAGTCGGGACAGCCTCCCAATTCACCCCTCCACTTT	CASRESGQPPNSPLHF	TRBV28	16	TRBD1	TRBJ1-6	NA
TGTGCCAGTACCCCCGACAGGGGGCGAAATTCACCCCTCCACTTT	CASTPDRGRNSPLHF	TRBV27	15	TRBD1	TRBJ1-6	NA
TGTGCCAGCTCACCGATCTCGACAGGGCCGAATAGCAATCAGCCCCAGCATTTT	CASSPISTGPNSNQPQHF	TRBV18	18	TRBD1	TRBJ1-5	NA
TGCGCCAGCAGCCGACTAACAGGGAGCAATCAGCCCCAGCATTTT	CASSRLTGSNQPQHF	TRBV4-3	15	NA	TRBJ1-5	NA
TGTGCCAGCAGCTTAGAAGGGAGCGACACAGATACGCAGTATTTT	CASSLEGSDTDTQYF	TRBV7-8	15	NA	TRBJ2-3	NA
TGTGCCAGCAGTTACCAGGGCGAGCAGTACTTC	CASSYQGEQYF	TRBV6-6	11	NA	TRBJ2-7	NA
TGTGCCAGCAGTATCATCGGAGTGAACACTGAAGCTTTCTTT	CASSIIGVNTEAFF	TRBV27	14	NA	TRBJ1-1	NA
TGCGCCAGCAGCCAAGATGGGAAGGCGTACACCTTC	CASSQDGKAYTF	TRBV4-1	12	NA	TRBJ1-2	NA
TGCGCCAGCAGCTTGCGGGGACAGGGGGACAATGGCTACACCTTC	CASSLRGQGDNGYTF	TRBV5-1	15	TRBD1	TRBJ1-2	NA
TGTGCCAGCAGTTCCCACCCCCAGGGGGGCTACACCTTC	CASSSHPQGGYTF	TRBV6-6	13	NA	TRBJ1-2	NA
TGTGCCAGCAGCACAACGGGACACCCGAACACTGAAGCTTTCTTT	CASSTTGHPNTEAFF	TRBV7-9	15	NA	TRBJ1-1	NA
TGTGCCAGCAGTGATCGACAGGGAAGTATGGATACGCAGTATTTT	CASSDRQGSMDTQYF	TRBV6-1	15	TRBD1	TRBJ2-3	once
TGTGCCAGCAGTTTGGCCGTCGTCGGGGAGCTGTTTTTT	CASSLAVVGELFF	TRBV27	13	NA	TRBJ2-2	NA
TGTGCCAGCAGCTTAGACCGTCCCCCTGGGGATACGCAGTATTTT	CASSLDRPPGDTQYF	TRBV11-1	15	NA	TRBJ2-3	NA
TGTGCCAGTAGGACATCGGGCTCAGGAAACACCATATATTTT	CASRTSGSGNTIYF	TRBV19	14	NA	TRBJ1-3	NA
TGTGCCAGCAGTCGGGGACAGGCCTCCACCGGGGAGCTGTTTTTT	CASSRGQASTGELFF	TRBV2	15	TRBD1	TRBJ2-2	once
TGTGCCACCAGCAGAGATGTAGAACGGGAGACCCAGTACTTC	CATSRDVERETQYF	TRBV15	14	NA	TRBJ2-5	few
TGTGCCAGCAGTTACTCTGGGCGGGGGCACACAGATACGCAGTATTTT	CASSYSGRGHTDTQYF	TRBV6-5	16	NA	TRBJ2-3	NA
TGTGCCAGCAGAGCCGCCCACAGGGATGGTAGCGGCTACACCTTC	CASRAAHRDGSGYTF	TRBV28	15	NA	TRBJ1-2	few
TGTGCCAGTAGAGAGGGGGGTGGCGGGAACTACGAGCAGTACTTC	CASREGGGGNYEQYF	TRBV19	15	NA	TRBJ2-7	NA
TGTGCCAGCGGCGGGACTAGGGGGACTAACTATGGCTACACCTTC	CASGGTRGTNYGYTF	TRBV5-4	15	NA	TRBJ1-2	NA
TGTGCCAGCAGCTTCCCCGGGACAGGGAACTACGAGCAGTACTTC	CASSFPGTGNYEQYF	TRBV5-4	15	TRBD1	TRBJ2-7	NA
TGTGCCAGCACAGTGGGACAGGGTGGACAGCCCCAGCATTTT	CASTVGQGGQPQHF	TRBV6-5	14	TRBD1	TRBJ1-5	NA
TGTGCCAGCTCACCCGCGACAGGGGACACTGAAGCTTTCTTT	CASSPATGDTEAFF	TRBV18	14	TRBD1	TRBJ1-1	few
TGTGCCAGCAGATCATTAGGACAGGGGGCCTATGGCTACACCTTC	CASRSLGQGAYGYTF	TRBV27	15	TRBD1	TRBJ1-2	NA
TGTGCCAGTAGTGTAGGACAGACGAACACTGAAGCTTTCTTT	CASSVGQTNTEAFF	TRBV19	14	NA	TRBJ1-1	NA
TGTGCCAGCAGCTTCCGGGACAGGACGTTAACAAGGTTAAAGCCCCTCCACTTT	CASSFRDRTLTRLKPLHF	TRBV6-2/TRBV6-3	18	TRBD1	TRBJ1-6	once
TGTGCCAGCAGTTTGGTGCGTGCGACAGGGTCCTACGAGCAGTACTTC	CASSLVRATGSYEQYF	TRBV28	16	TRBD1	TRBJ2-7	NA
TGTGCCAGCAGGCCGACAGCCAGCTATGGCTACACCTTC	CASRPTASYGYTF	TRBV12-3/TRBV12-4	13	NA	TRBJ1-2	NA
TGTGCCAGCAACCCCCCGCTGGCAGGGGGAAGCTACGAGCAGTACTTC	CASNPPLAGGSYEQYF	TRBV6-2/TRBV6-3	16	TRBD1	TRBJ2-7	NA
TGTGCCACGGGTGGGGCCTCTCAGCCCCAGCATTTT	CATGGASQPQHF	TRBV7-9	12	NA	TRBJ1-5	NA
TGCGCCAGCAGCTTTTCCGGGACAGGGGACCCTGGAAACACCATATATTTT	CASSFSGTGDPGNTIYF	TRBV5-1	17	TRBD1	TRBJ1-3	NA
TGTGCCAGCAGTTGGCAGGGGATTGGGACCTACGAGCAGTACTTC	CASSWQGIGTYEQYF	TRBV28	15	NA	TRBJ2-7	NA
TGCGCCAGCAGCCAAGGAACTAGCGGGGGGGCCCGGGAGACCCAGTACTTC	CASSQGTSGGARETQYF	TRBV4-1	17	TRBD2	TRBJ2-5	NA
TGTGCCAGCAGCAATGGGCAGGGGGCTAACCATGAGCAGTTCTTC	CASSNGQGANHEQFF	TRBV6-5	15	TRBD1	TRBJ2-1	NA
TGTGCCAGCAGCCAAGATACAGGGAGCGATGGCTACACCTTC	CASSQDTGSDGYTF	TRBV14	14	NA	TRBJ1-2	NA
TGTGCCAGCAGTTACCGGGATGAAGCTTTCTTT	CASSYRDEAFF	TRBV6-7	11	NA	TRBJ1-1	NA
TGTGCCAGCAGGGGGAGGGGAGGCACTGAAGCTTTCTTT	CASRGRGGTEAFF	TRBV2	13	NA	TRBJ1-1	NA
TGTGCCAGCAGCCCATGGGGGGGCTACCGGGAGACCCAGTACTTC	CASSPWGGYRETQYF	TRBV7-3	15	NA	TRBJ2-5	NA
TGCGCCAGCAGCTTTCATGAGGTCGGTACAGATACGCAGTATTTT	CASSFHEVGTDTQYF	TRBV5-1	15	NA	TRBJ2-3	NA
TGTGCCAGCAGTTTATCGGGGTTCTACGAGCAGTACTTC	CASSLSGFYEQYF	TRBV12-3/TRBV12-4	13	NA	TRBJ2-7	once
TGTGCCAGCAGCGTAGGACAGACTCTAAATGAAAAACTGTTTTTT	CASSVGQTLNEKLFF	TRBV9	15	NA	TRBJ1-4	NA
TGCGCCAGCAGCCAAGATCTTGAACTAGCGGGGGGCTACGAGCAGTACTTC	CASSQDLELAGGYEQYF	TRBV4-3	17	TRBD2	TRBJ2-7	NA